The rows below give T cell receptor beta chains drawn from one sample of a study of blood T cell repertoires in COVID-19. TCRdb's table, derived via immunoSEQ multiplex PCR, lists solely in-frame clones and lacks some. The table has fewer than 500,000 clones, roughly nine tenths seen once. Material: PBMCs or T cells enriched from blood (not recorded which). The origin of the receptors is a woman aged 18-29 years with acute COVID-19. The CDR3 runs from the conserved cysteine through the conserved F or W. The D gene is left open where the match is weak. Clone size is given for some rows only: seen once, a few or many times, or a class if the clone is expanded.

j_call d_call clone_size v_call cdr3_length cdr3_aa
TRBJ1-5 NA many TRBV30 13 CAWSSQGNQPQHF
TRBJ1-1 TRBD1 NA TRBV11-2 15 CASSGTGLMNTEAFF
TRBJ1-2 NA once TRBV2 14 CASRVPGGLYGYTF
TRBJ2-5 TRBD1 NA TRBV7-9 16 CASSFAGTGNEETQYF
TRBJ2-2 TRBD1 NA TRBV7-9 18 CASSFRTGAIRDTGELFF
TRBJ1-3 NA NA TRBV25-1 11 CASRARNTIYF
TRBJ2-7 TRBD2 NA TRBV7-2 16 CASSTSGRVNYYEQYF
TRBJ2-7 TRBD2 NA TRBV7-2 14 CASSLFGGAYEQYF
TRBJ2-5 TRBD2 NA TRBV7-3 14 CASSLGGTSGTQYF
TRBJ1-5 NA NA TRBV28 18 CASSSAGGGLGGNQPQHF
TRBJ2-2 TRBD1 NA TRBV4-3 15 CASSHADRATGELFF
TRBJ1-1 TRBD1 NA TRBV4-3 13 CASSQEPDRKERF
TRBJ1-5 TRBD1 NA TRBV28 15 CASRLPQGPGQPQHF
TRBJ1-4 NA once TRBV2 14 CASTETTPNEKLFF
TRBJ1-5 NA NA TRBV23-1 18 CASSLVTRAAKQNQPQHF
TRBJ1-6 NA NA TRBV28 13 CASRLGINSPLHF
TRBJ1-2 TRBD1 NA TRBV6-5 16 CASSYGDPGQGYGYTF
TRBJ1-1 TRBD1 NA TRBV7-8 15 CASSRRDRGNTEAFF
TRBJ2-7 TRBD1 NA TRBV7-2 15 CASSSTGTGPYEQYF
TRBJ1-1 TRBD1 NA TRBV10-3 16 CAISETGGGLNTEAFF
TRBJ1-4 NA NA TRBV5-1 14 CASSLLSPGEKLFF
TRBJ2-1 NA NA TRBV24-1 16 CATSDSGAISYNEQFF
TRBJ1-6 NA NA TRBV11-2 15 CASTPSRALNSPLHF
TRBJ2-2 NA NA TRBV12-5 14 CASTHGPITGELFF
TRBJ2-5 TRBD2 NA TRBV5-4 16 CASSPALAGGPETQYF
TRBJ2-3 NA NA TRBV10-1 14 CASSGGQGRDTQYF
TRBJ1-1 NA NA TRBV3-1/TRBV3-2 14 CASSHGQMNTEAFF
TRBJ2-7 NA NA TRBV28 13 CATHFDGAYEQYF
TRBJ2-5 TRBD2 NA TRBV5-4 14 CASSPSGTQETQYF
TRBJ2-5 TRBD2 NA TRBV2 15 CASSAGLAGRKTQYF
TRBJ2-1 NA NA TRBV19 17 CASSISPGVTLYNEQFF
TRBJ2-2 TRBD2 NA TRBV2 15 CASSASGTGTGELFF
TRBJ1-1 TRBD1 NA TRBV7-2 14 CASRLGQGYTEAFF
TRBJ2-4 NA NA TRBV19 16 CASSIGGSVAKNIQYF
TRBJ2-3 NA NA TRBV7-3 15 CASSLGGSRTDTQYF